These T cell receptor beta chains were read from a single sample in a study of regulatory T cells in long-lasting Graves disease. TCRdb re-analysed the multiplex PCR reads in MiXCR, keeping a single row per CDR3 protein. The data hold 350,000 to 500,000 distinct CDR3 sequences, with roughly 15% observed a single time. These data are also associated with another study on T cells in Graves' hyperthyroidism and ophthalmopathy.

The sequences come from peripheral blood mononuclear cells (PBMCs), collected at new diagnosis, from a patient treated with antithyroid drugs. Receptors originate from a woman between 45 and 60 years old with Graves disease. The CDR3 runs from the conserved cysteine through the conserved F or W. Each record gives: J gene, D gene, V gene, CDR3 length, clone size, CDR3 DNA, CDR3 protein. D genes are given only for firm matches. Size values are once, few and many counts, or a class for expanded clones, and some rows have none.

J gene: TRBJ1-2
D gene: .
V gene: TRBV6-9
CDR3 length: 14
clone size: many
CDR3 DNA: TGTGCCAGCAGATTACTCGAAGCTAGACAGGGCTACACCTTC
CDR3 protein: CASRLLEARQGYTF

J gene: TRBJ1-1
D gene: .
V gene: TRBV29-1
CDR3 length: 11
clone size: many
CDR3 DNA: TGCAGCGTTGAATCCCCTTCGGAGGCTTTCTTT
CDR3 protein: CSVESPSEAFF

J gene: TRBJ2-1
D gene: TRBD2
V gene: TRBV4-1
CDR3 length: 15
clone size: .
CDR3 DNA: TGCGCCAGCAGCCCTCTAGCGGGACTTTACAATGAGCAGTTCTTC
CDR3 protein: CASSPLAGLYNEQFF

J gene: TRBJ2-1
D gene: TRBD2
V gene: TRBV3-1
CDR3 length: 15
clone size: many
CDR3 DNA: TGTGCCAGCAGCCAAGGGGAGGGCGCCTACAATGAGCAGTTCTTC
CDR3 protein: CASSQGEGAYNEQFF

J gene: TRBJ2-7
D gene: TRBD1
V gene: TRBV12-3/TRBV12-4
CDR3 length: 15
clone size: many
CDR3 DNA: TGTGCCAGCAGCACCAGACGACAGGGGAACTACGAGCAGTACTTC
CDR3 protein: CASSTRRQGNYEQYF

J gene: TRBJ2-3
D gene: .
V gene: TRBV6-1
CDR3 length: 13
clone size: many
CDR3 DNA: TGTGCCAGCAGTGTTCCCCCCACAGATACGCAGTATTTT
CDR3 protein: CASSVPPTDTQYF

J gene: TRBJ1-2
D gene: TRBD1
V gene: TRBV9
CDR3 length: 13
clone size: many
CDR3 DNA: TGTGCCAGCAGCGCCGGGACAGAGGATGGCTACACCTTC
CDR3 protein: CASSAGTEDGYTF

J gene: TRBJ1-5
D gene: TRBD1
V gene: TRBV19
CDR3 length: 16
clone size: .
CDR3 DNA: TGTGCCAGTAGTATAGTGGAGGGGGCACCGAATCAGCCCCAGCATTTT
CDR3 protein: CASSIVEGAPNQPQHF

J gene: TRBJ2-5
D gene: .
V gene: TRBV4-1
CDR3 length: 15
clone size: few
CDR3 DNA: TGCGCCAGCAGCCAAGGTTTAGACCTACCAGAGACCCAGTACTTC
CDR3 protein: CASSQGLDLPETQYF

J gene: TRBJ2-1
D gene: .
V gene: TRBV11-2
CDR3 length: 11
clone size: many
CDR3 DNA: TGTGCCAGCAGATCCCTGAATGAGCAGTTCTTC
CDR3 protein: CASRSLNEQFF